This is a list of T cell receptor beta chains from one sample in a study of Ad26.COV2.S vaccination and SARS-CoV-2 variants. TCRdb's copy holds only in-frame clones and misses some; the assay was immunoSEQ multiplex PCR. This table holds about 680,000 clones, roughly 90% found once. Sequenced here: peripheral blood, sampled in a trial of Ad26.COV2.S vaccine versus placebo. The source of these receptors is a person aged 18-60 years who received the Ad26.COV2.S COVID-19 vaccine or a placebo. The CDR3 runs from the conserved cysteine through the conserved F or W. Each record gives: CDR3 protein, J gene, V gene.

cdr3_aa: CASSERAADQPQHF; j_call: TRBJ1-5; v_call: TRBV2
cdr3_aa: CATSEGAGTYEQYF; j_call: TRBJ2-7; v_call: TRBV24-1
cdr3_aa: CASRGQTYNSPLHF; j_call: TRBJ1-6; v_call: TRBV2
cdr3_aa: CASTSRGSVGGELFF; j_call: TRBJ2-2; v_call: TRBV19
cdr3_aa: CASSINRPGPGFVEQYF; j_call: TRBJ2-7; v_call: TRBV7-2
cdr3_aa: CASNGQGMQYF; j_call: TRBJ2-3; v_call: TRBV19
cdr3_aa: CASSFGVVFNEQFF; j_call: TRBJ2-1; v_call: TRBV5-6
cdr3_aa: CASSFRYRTYGYTF; j_call: TRBJ1-2; v_call: TRBV5-6
cdr3_aa: CASSYGLKQFF; j_call: TRBJ2-1; v_call: TRBV27
cdr3_aa: CASSFGPGELFF; j_call: TRBJ2-2; v_call: TRBV12-3/TRBV12-4
cdr3_aa: CASSIIPGNQPQHF; j_call: TRBJ1-5; v_call: TRBV19
cdr3_aa: CASSVGGAQGNTIYF; j_call: TRBJ1-3; v_call: TRBV9
cdr3_aa: CSVPGLAGVNTGELFF; j_call: TRBJ2-2; v_call: TRBV29-1
cdr3_aa: CASSAGGYYEQYF; j_call: TRBJ2-7; v_call: TRBV10-2
cdr3_aa: CASSSQGGGGETQYF; j_call: TRBJ2-5; v_call: TRBV6-6
cdr3_aa: CASSFERGSYNEQFF; j_call: TRBJ2-1; v_call: TRBV6-5
cdr3_aa: CASSPVAPETQYF; j_call: TRBJ2-5; v_call: TRBV7-9
cdr3_aa: CASGLAQALISTDTQYF; j_call: TRBJ2-3; v_call: TRBV12-5
cdr3_aa: CASSRSQGGGGYTF; j_call: TRBJ1-2; v_call: TRBV6-6
cdr3_aa: CASTSGNTIYF; j_call: TRBJ1-3; v_call: TRBV6-4